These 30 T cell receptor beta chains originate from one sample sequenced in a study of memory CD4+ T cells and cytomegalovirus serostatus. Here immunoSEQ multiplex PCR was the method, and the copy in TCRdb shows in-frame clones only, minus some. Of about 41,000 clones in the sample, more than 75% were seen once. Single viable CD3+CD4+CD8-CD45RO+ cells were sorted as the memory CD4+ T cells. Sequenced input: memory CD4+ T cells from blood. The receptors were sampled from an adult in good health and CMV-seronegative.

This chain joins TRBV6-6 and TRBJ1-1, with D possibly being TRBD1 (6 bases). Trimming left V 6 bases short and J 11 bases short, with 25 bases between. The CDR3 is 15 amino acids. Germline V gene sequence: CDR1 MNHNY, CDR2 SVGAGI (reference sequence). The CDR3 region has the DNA TGTGCCAGCAGATCCCTGACTCAGGGGCTAATGGGGGCTTTCTTT. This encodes CASRSLTQGLMGAFF.

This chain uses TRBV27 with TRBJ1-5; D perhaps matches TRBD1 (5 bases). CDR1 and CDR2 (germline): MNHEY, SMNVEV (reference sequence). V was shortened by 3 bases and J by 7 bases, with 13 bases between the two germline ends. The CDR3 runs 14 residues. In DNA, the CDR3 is TGTGCCAGCAGTTTTAGAGGGGTGGAACAGCCCCAGCATTTT. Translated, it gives CASSFRGVEQPQHF.

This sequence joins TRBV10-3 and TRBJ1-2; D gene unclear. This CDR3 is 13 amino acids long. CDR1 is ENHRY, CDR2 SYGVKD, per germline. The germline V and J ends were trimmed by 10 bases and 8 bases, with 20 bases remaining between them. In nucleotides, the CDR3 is TGTGCCAACGCGGACCCGAAGCTCTCCGGCTACACCTTC. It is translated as CANADPKLSGYTF.

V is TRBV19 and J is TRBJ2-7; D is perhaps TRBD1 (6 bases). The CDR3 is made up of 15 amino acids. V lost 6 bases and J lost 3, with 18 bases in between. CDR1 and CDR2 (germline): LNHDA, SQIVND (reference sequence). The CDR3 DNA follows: TGTGCCAGTAGGGCGAAGAGCACAGGGAGCTACGAGCAGTACTTC. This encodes CASRAKSTGSYEQYF.

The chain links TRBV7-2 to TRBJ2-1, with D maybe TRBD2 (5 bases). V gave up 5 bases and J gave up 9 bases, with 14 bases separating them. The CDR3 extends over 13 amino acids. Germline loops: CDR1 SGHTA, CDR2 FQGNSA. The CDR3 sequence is CASSITPAGEQFF. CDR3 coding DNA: TGTGCCAGCAGCATTACACCTGCGGGTGAGCAGTTCTTC.

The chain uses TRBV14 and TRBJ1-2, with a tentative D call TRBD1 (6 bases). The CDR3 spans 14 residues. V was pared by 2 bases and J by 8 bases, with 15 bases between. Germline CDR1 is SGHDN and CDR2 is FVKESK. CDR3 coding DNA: TGTGCCAGCAGCCAAATTATGGGGGCGGAGGGCTACACCTTC. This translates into CASSQIMGAEGYTF.

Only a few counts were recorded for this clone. The DNA for the CDR3 is TGTGCCAGCAGCCAAGATGGTAGCGAGGGAGACACCGGGGAGCTGTTTTTT. Translating gives CASSQDGSEGDTGELFF. The V and J genes are TRBV4-2 and TRBJ2-2; maybe TRBD2 (5 bases). V dropped 0 bases and J dropped 3 bases, with 14 bases sitting between them. Germline lookup yields CDR1 LGHNA and CDR2 YNFKEQ. The CDR3 is 17 residues long.

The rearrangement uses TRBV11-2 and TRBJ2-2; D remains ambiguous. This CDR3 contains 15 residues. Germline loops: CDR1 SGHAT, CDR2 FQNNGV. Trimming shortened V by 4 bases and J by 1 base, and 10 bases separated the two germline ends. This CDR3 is CASSSRGVNTGELFF. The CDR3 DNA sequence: TGTGCCAGCAGCTCCAGAGGTGTGAACACCGGGGAGCTGTTTTTT.

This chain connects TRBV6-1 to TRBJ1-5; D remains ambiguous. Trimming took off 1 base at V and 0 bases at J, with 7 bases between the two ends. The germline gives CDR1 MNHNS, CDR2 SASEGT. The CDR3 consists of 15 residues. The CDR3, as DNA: TGTGCCAGCAGTGAAGTACGTGTTAGCAATCAGCCCCAGCATTTT. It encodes CASSEVRVSNQPQHF.

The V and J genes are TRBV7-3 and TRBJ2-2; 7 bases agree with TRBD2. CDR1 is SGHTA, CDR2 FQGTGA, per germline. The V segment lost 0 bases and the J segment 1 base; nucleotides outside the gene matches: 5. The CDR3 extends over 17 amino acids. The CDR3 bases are TGTGCCAGCAGCTTAACTGGAGGGGAGGGGAACACCGGGGAGCTGTTTTTT. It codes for CASSLTGGEGNTGELFF.

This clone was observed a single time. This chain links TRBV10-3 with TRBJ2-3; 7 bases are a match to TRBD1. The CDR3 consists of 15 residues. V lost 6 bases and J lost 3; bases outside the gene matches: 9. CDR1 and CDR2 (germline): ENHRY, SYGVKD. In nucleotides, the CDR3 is TGTGCCATCAGGGGTACAGGGGCTAGTACAGATACGCAGTATTTT. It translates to CAIRGTGASTDTQYF.

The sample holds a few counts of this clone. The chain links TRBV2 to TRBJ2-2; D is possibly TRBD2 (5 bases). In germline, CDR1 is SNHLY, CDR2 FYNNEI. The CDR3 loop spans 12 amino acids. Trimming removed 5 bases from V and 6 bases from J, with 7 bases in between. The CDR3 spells CASSLEAGELFF. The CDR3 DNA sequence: TGTGCCAGCAGTCTGGAGGCCGGGGAGCTGTTTTTT.

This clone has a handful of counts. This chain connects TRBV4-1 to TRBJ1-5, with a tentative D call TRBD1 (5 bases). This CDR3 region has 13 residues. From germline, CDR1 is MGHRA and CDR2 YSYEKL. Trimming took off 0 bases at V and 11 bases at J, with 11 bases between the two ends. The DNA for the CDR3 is TGCGCCAGCAGCCAAGATTTGGACACCGCCCAGCATTTT. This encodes CASSQDLDTAQHF.

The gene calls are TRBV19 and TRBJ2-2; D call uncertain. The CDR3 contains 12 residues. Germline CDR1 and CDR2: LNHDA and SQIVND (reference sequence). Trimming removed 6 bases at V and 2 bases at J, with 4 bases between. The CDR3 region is CASRGNTGELFF. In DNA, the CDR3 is TGTGCCAGTAGGGGAAACACCGGGGAGCTGTTTTTT.

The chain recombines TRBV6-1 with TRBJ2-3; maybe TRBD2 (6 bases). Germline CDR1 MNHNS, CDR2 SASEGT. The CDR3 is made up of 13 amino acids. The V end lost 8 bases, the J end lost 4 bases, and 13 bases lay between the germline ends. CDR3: CASSRGVADTQYF. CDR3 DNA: TGTGCCAGCTCGCGCGGGGTGGCAGATACGCAGTATTTT.

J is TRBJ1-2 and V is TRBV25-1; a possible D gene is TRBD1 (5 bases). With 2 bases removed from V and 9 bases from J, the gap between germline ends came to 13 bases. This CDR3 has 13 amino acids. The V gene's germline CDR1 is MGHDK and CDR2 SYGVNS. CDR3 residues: CASSENFGGSYTF. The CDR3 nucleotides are TGTGCCAGCAGTGAAAATTTCGGGGGAAGCTACACCTTC.

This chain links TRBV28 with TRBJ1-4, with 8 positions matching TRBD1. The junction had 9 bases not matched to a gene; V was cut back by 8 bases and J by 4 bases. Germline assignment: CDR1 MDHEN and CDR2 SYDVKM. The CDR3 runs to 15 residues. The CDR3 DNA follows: TGTGCCAGCCGAGGGGGACAGGCCATTAATGAAAAACTGTTTTTT. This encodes CASRGGQAINEKLFF.

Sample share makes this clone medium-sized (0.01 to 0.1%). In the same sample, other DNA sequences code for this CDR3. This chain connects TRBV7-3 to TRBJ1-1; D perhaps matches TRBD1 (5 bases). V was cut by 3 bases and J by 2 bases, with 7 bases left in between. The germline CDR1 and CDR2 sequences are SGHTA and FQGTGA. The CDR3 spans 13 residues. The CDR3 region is CASSFQGNTEAFF. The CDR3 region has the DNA TGTGCCAGCAGCTTTCAGGGAAACACTGAAGCTTTCTTT.

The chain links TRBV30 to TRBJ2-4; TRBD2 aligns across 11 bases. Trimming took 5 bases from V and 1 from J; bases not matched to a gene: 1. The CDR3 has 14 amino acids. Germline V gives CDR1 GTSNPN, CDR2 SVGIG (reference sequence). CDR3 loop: CAWASGGAKNIQYF. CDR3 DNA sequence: TGTGCCTGGGCTAGCGGGGGGGCCAAAAACATTCAGTACTTC.

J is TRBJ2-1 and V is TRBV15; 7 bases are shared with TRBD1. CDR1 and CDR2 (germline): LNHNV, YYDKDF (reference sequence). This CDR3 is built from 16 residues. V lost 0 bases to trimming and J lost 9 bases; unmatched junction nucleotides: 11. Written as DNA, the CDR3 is TGTGCCACCAGCAGAGATCTCGGGACAGCTATAGCTGAGCAGTTCTTC. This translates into CATSRDLGTAIAEQFF.

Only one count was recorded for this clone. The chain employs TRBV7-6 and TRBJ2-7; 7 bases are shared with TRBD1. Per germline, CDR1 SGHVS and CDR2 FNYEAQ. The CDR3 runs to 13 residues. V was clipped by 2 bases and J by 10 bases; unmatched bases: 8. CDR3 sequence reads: CASSLTGASEQYF. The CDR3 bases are TGTGCCAGCAGCTTAACAGGGGCTTCAGAACAGTACTTC.

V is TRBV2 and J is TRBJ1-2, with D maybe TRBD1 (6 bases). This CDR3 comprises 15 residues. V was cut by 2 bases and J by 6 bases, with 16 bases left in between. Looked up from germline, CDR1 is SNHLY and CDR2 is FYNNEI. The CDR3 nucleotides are TGTGCCAGCAGTGAATCCCCAGCAGGGGATAATGGCTACACCTTC. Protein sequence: CASSESPAGDNGYTF.

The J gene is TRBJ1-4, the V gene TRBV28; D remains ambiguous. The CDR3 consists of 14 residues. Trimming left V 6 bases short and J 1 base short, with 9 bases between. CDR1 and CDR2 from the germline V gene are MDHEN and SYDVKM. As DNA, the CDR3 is TGTGCCAGCAGACAAAGTCGAACTAATGAAAAACTGTTTTTT. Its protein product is CASRQSRTNEKLFF.

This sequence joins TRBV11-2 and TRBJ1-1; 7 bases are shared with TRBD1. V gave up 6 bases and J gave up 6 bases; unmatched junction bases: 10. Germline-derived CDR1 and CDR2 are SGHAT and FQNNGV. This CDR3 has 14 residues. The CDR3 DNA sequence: TGTGCCAGCAGTTTCGACAGGGAGCCTCCTGAAGCTTTCTTT. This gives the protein CASSFDREPPEAFF.

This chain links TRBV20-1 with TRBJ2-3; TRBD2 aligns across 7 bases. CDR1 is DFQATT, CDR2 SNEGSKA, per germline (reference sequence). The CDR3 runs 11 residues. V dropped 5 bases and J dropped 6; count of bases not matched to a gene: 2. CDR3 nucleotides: TGCAGTGCTGGGGGGGAGGATACGCAGTATTTT. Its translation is CSAGGEDTQYF.

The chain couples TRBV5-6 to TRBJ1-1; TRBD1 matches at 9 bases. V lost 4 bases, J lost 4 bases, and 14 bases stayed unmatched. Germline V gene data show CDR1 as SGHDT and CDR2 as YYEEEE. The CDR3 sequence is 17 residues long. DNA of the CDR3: TGTGCCAGCAGCCCGCCTTCCGGGACAGGGTATATCACTGAAGCTTTCTTT. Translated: CASSPPSGTGYITEAFF.

The CDR3 nucleotides read TGTGCCAGCAGTGATCATCCGGTCCGGACTGGCTACACCTTC. It is translated as CASSDHPVRTGYTF. This chain joins TRBV2 and TRBJ1-2; no clear D. Germline values: CDR1 SNHLY, CDR2 FYNNEI. Trimming left V 3 bases short and J 7 bases short, with 15 bases between. This CDR3 is 14 amino acids long.

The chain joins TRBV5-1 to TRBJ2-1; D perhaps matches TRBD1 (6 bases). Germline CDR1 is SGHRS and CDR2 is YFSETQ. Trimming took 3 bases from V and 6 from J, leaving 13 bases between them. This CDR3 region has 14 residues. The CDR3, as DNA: TGCGCCAGCAGCTGGAATCTAGGGGGCAATGAGCAGTTCTTC. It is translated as CASSWNLGGNEQFF. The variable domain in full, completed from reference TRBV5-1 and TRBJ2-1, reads KAGVTQTPRYLIKTRGQQVTLSCSPISGHRSVSWYQQTPGQGLQFLFEYFSETQRNKGNFPGRFSGRQFSNSRSEMNVSTLELGDSALYLCASSWNLGGNEQFFGPGTRLTVL.

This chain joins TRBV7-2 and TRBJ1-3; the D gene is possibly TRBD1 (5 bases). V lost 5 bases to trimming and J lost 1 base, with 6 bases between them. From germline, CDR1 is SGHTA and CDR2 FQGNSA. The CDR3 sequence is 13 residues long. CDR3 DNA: TGTGCCAGCAGCGGACAATCTGGAAACACCATATATTTT. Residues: CASSGQSGNTIYF.

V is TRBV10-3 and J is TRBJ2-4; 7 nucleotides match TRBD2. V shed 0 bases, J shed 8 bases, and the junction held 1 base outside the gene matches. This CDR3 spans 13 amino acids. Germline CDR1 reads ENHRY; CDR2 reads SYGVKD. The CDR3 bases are TGTGCCATCAGTGAGTCGGGGGGGGACATTCAGTACTTC. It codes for CAISESGGDIQYF.